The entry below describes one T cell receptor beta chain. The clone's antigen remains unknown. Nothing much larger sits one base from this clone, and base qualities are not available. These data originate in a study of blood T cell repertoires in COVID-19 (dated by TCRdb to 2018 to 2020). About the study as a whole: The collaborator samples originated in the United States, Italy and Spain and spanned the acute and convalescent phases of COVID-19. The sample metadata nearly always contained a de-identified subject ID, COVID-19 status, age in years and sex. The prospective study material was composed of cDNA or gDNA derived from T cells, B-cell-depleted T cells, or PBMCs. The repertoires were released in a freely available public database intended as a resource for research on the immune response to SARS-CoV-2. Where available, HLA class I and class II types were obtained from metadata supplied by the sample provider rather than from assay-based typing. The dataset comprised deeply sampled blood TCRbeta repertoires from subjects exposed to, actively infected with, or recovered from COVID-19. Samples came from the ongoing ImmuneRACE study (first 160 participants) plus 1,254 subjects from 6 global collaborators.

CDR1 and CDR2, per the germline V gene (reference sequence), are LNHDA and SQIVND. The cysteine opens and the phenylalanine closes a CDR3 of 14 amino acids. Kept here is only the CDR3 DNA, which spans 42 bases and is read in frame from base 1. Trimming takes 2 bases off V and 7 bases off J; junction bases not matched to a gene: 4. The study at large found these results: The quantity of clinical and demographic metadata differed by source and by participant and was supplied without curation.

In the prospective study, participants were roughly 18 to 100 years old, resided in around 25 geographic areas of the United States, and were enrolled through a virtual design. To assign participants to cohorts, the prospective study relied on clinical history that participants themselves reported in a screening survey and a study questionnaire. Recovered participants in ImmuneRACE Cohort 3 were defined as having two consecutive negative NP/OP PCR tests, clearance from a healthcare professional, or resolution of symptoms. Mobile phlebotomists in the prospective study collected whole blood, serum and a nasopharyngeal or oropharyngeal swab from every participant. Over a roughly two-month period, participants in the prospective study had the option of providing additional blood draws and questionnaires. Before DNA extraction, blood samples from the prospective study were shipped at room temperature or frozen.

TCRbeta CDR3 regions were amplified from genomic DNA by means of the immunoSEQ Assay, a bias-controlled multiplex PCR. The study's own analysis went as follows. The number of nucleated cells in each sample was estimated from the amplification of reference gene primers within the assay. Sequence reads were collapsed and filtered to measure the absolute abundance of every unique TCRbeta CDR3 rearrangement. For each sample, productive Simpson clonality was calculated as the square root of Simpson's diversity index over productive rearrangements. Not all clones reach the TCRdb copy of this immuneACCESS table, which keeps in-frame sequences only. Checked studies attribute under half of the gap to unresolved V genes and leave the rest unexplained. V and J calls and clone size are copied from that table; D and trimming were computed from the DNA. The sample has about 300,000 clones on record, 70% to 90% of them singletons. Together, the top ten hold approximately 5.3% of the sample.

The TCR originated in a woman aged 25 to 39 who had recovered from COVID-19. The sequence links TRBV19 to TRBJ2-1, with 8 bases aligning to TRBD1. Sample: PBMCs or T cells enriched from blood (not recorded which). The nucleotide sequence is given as TGTGCCAGTAGTATATCTACAGGGGGGAATGAGCAGTTCTTC. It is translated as CASSISTGGNEQFF.